The source of this T cell receptor beta chain is a study of T cells in Graves' hyperthyroidism and ophthalmopathy. The germline V and J ends were trimmed by 2 bases and 7 bases, with 6 bases remaining between them. Germline V gives CDR1 ENHRY, CDR2 SYGVKD. The CDR3 is made up of 12 amino acids. RNA transcripts gave rise to amplified TCR beta CDR3 regions. First-round RT-PCR targeting the TCR CDR3 was performed with the HTBI primer set. From the multiplex PCR reads, TCRdb called clonotypes with MiXCR, one entry per CDR3 protein. The sample gives roughly 45,000 distinct CDR3 sequences, approximately 50% of which show up once; roughly 32% is in the top ten.

Sequencing input: peripheral blood or thyroid tissue (not recorded which). The chain employs TRBV10-3 and TRBJ1-5; D uncertain. This clonotype originated in a woman aged 50 to 60 with Graves' hyperthyroidism. The CDR3 bases are TGTGCCATCAGTGAGGGGTGGCAGCCCCAGCATTTT. The encoded protein is CAISEGWQPQHF.